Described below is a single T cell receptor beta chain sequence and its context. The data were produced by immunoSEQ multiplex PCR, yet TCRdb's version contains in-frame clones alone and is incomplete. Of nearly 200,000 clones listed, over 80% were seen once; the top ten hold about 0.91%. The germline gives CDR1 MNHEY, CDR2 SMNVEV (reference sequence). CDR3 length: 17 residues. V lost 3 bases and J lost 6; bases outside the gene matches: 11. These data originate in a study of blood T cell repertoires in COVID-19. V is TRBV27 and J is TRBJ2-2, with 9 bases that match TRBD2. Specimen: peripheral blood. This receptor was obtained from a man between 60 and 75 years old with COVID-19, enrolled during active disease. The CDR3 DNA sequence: TGTGCCAGCAGTTTCAATCGGCTAGCGGGAATGGCCGGGGAGCTGTTTTTT. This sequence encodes CASSFNRLAGMAGELFF.